One and the same sample provided the 14 T cell receptor beta chains below, sequenced in a study of CD8+CD57+ T cells in acquired aplastic anemia. The TCR beta profiling, which covered VDJ combination and CDR3 sequence, was carried out using genomic DNA as the template. MiXCR, run by TCRdb on the reads, gives a single entry per CDR3 protein. The data contain some 120,000 distinct CDR3 sequences, under 60% of them seen just once; the ten biggest clones take up around 29%. The patients chosen for sequencing had shown expansion of CD8+CD57+ cells (detected by flow cytometry). The sequencing input was sorted CD4+, CD8+, or CD8+CD57+ T cells (not recorded which) from PBMCs. The receptors originated from a human donor with aplastic anemia.

The genes are TRBV10-3 and TRBJ2-7; no definite D call. Germline CDR1 and CDR2: ENHRY and SYGVKD. V lost 4 bases and J 4 bases, leaving 11 bases between the germline ends. The CDR3 length is 13 residues. The CDR3 nucleotides are TGTGCCATCAGTGCCGGAAAAACTTACGAGCAGTACTTC. Its protein product is CAISAGKTYEQYF.

This clonotype was counted only a few times. The chain couples TRBV15 to TRBJ1-5; unclear D gene. CDR1 and CDR2 (germline): LNHNV, YYDKDF (reference sequence). The CDR3 covers 12 residues. The germline V and J ends were trimmed by 8 bases and 2 bases, with 7 bases remaining between them. CDR3 in DNA: TGTGCCACCTCGTTCGGCAATCAGCCCCAGCATTTT. It is translated as CATSFGNQPQHF.

The chain uses TRBV19 and TRBJ1-5; possibly TRBD1 for D (6 bases). The CDR3 runs 15 residues. V was pared by 7 bases and J by 0 bases, with 13 bases between. The germline CDR1 and CDR2 sequences are LNHDA and SQIVND (reference sequence). CDR3 residues: CASTMRGNSNQPQHF. DNA of the CDR3: TGTGCCAGTACCATGAGGGGGAATAGCAATCAGCCCCAGCATTTT.

The gene calls are TRBV7-9 and TRBJ2-1, with a possible D match to TRBD1 (6 bases). Germline loops: CDR1 SEHNR, CDR2 FQNEAQ (reference sequence). V lost 6 bases to trimming and J lost 10 bases, with 13 bases between them. This CDR3 has 12 residues. CDR3 sequence reads: CASRHRVGEQFF. The DNA for the CDR3 is TGTGCCAGCAGGCACAGGGTCGGGGAGCAGTTCTTC.

This clonotype was observed at least ten times. This sequence joins TRBV19 and TRBJ1-1; maybe TRBD1 (6 bases). Germline values: CDR1 LNHDA, CDR2 SQIVND (reference sequence). The CDR3 runs 14 residues. Trimming left V 5 bases short and J 6 bases short, with 16 bases between. CDR3 bases: TGTGCCAGTAGTCTACGGACAGAACGGCCTGAAGCTTTCTTT. Translating it yields CASSLRTERPEAFF.

The genes are TRBV2 and TRBJ1-5, with D tentatively TRBD1 (6 bases). The germline gives CDR1 SNHLY, CDR2 FYNNEI. The CDR3 spans 15 residues. Trimming cost V 4 bases and J 7 bases, with 17 bases left between them. In DNA form, the CDR3 reads TGTGCCAGCAGTGCCGAACAGGGTCCGGCCCAGCCCCAGCATTTT. This codes for CASSAEQGPAQPQHF. The full variable domain, completed using reference TRBV2 and TRBJ1-5, is EPEVTQTPSHQVTQMGQEVILRCVPISNHLYFYWYRQILGQKVEFLVSFYNNEISEKSEIFDDQFSVERPDGSNFTLKIRSTKLEDSAMYFCASSAEQGPAQPQHFGDGTRLSIL.

J is TRBJ2-7 and V is TRBV7-2, with a weak D call TRBD1 (5 bases). CDR1 and CDR2 from the germline V gene are SGHTA and FQGNSA. V was shortened by 5 bases and J by 3 bases, with 11 bases between the two germline ends. The length of the CDR3 is 13 residues. CDR3 residues: CASSVGAFYEQYF. In nucleotides, the CDR3 is TGTGCCAGCAGCGTAGGGGCCTTCTACGAGCAGTACTTC.

Only a few counts were recorded for this clonotype. The genes are TRBV2 and TRBJ1-2, with D perhaps TRBD1 (6 bases). Germline CDR1 is SNHLY and CDR2 is FYNNEI. V was pared by 3 bases and J by 9 bases, with 17 bases between. The CDR3 has 14 residues. This CDR3 is CASSDATGRMSYTF. CDR3 coding DNA: TGTGCCAGCAGTGACGCGACAGGTCGAATGAGCTACACCTTC.

This clonotype was detected only a few times. The rearrangement uses TRBV5-8 and TRBJ2-2, with D possibly matching TRBD1 (5 bases). V shed 1 base and J shed 7 bases, with 14 bases lying between them. The germline V gene has CDR1 SGHTS and CDR2 YDEGEE. This CDR3 region has 15 residues. CDR3 protein: CASSLNGRAVGELFF. The DNA for the CDR3 is TGTGCCAGCAGCTTGAACGGCAGGGCGGTCGGGGAGCTGTTTTTT.

This clonotype was counted many times. The chain joins TRBV10-3 to TRBJ1-3; D call uncertain. Germline assignment: CDR1 ENHRY and CDR2 SYGVKD. Trimming removed 5 bases at V and 2 bases at J, with 10 bases between. The CDR3 contains 14 residues. The CDR3 spells CAISPRTAGNTIYF. CDR3 in DNA: TGTGCCATCAGTCCTCGGACGGCTGGAAACACCATATATTTT.

This chain links TRBV5-5 with TRBJ1-2; D unclear. This CDR3 has 15 amino acids. CDR1 and CDR2 (germline): SGHKS, YYEKEE (reference sequence). V lost 4 bases, J lost 4 bases, and 17 bases lay in between. CDR3 amino acids: CASSPSQVLGYGYTF. CDR3 nucleotides: TGTGCCAGCAGCCCGAGTCAGGTACTGGGCTATGGCTACACCTTC.

This clonotype was counted only a few times. The chain uses TRBV24-1 and TRBJ2-7, with D tentatively TRBD1 (5 bases). CDR3 length: 15 amino acids. The V end lost 7 bases, the J end lost 3 bases, and 18 bases lay between the germline ends. Germline V lookup: CDR1 KGHDR, CDR2 SFDVKD. CDR3 bases: TGTGCCACCAGACCAATAGAAGGGGCCGGCTACGAGCAGTACTTC. Its translation: CATRPIEGAGYEQYF.

The V and J genes are TRBV29-1 and TRBJ1-1, with 10 bases lining up with TRBD1. J gave up 4 bases and V 6 bases, and 8 bases lay outside the gene matches. Germline V gives CDR1 SQVTM, CDR2 ANQGSEA. The CDR3 length is 14 residues. The CDR3 DNA is TGCAGCGTAGCGACAGGGGGCATGGGCACTGAAGCTTTCTTT. Translating gives CSVATGGMGTEAFF.

This sequence joins TRBV15 and TRBJ2-7; D is ambiguous. This CDR3 comprises 13 residues. Trimming left V 7 bases short and J 3 bases short, with 13 bases between. Germline V CDR1 and CDR2: LNHNV, YYDKDF (reference sequence). CDR3 DNA sequence: TGTGCCACCACCACGGAACTGAGCTACGAGCAGTACTTC. It specifies CATTTELSYEQYF.